The present TCR beta chain was sequenced within a study of vaccination and CD4 T cells after COVID-19. As for the study in general: Two doses of either BNT162b2 or mRNA-1273 vaccine were given to participants. Sampling after COVID took place at a median of around 91 days (range 35 to 161) following diagnosis.

Time point described: late sampling 161 to 241 days after vaccination in a few convalescent patients. PCR positivity was dated March to December 2020, before US Alpha, Beta and Delta variants. TCRdb recomputed calls from the PCR reads with MiXCR, one row per CDR3 protein. The table records under 30,000 distinct CDR3 sequences, around 49% of them present only once. Germline CDR1 reads MNHEY; CDR2 reads SMNVEV (reference sequence). V was clipped by 5 bases and J by 2 bases, with 12 bases between them. CDR3 length: 14 residues. This clonotype occurred a few times. Its antigen is undetermined. Study-wide results and caveats: The authors studied relatively few convalescent patients and analyzed no early post-infection timepoints.

The V call is TRBV27, the J call TRBJ2-5, with a possible D match to TRBD1 (5 bases). This TCR came from a human donor who had recovered from COVID-19. Sequenced material: CD4+ T cells from blood, taken about 7 months after SARS-CoV-2 vaccination. CDR3 sequence: CASSPRTIQETQYF. The CDR3 DNA is TGTGCCAGCAGTCCACGGACAATTCAAGAGACCCAGTACTTC.